Here is one TCR beta chain with its context. What it binds is unknown. It was with 60 Vbeta and 13 Jbeta primers that the PCR ran. Profiling relied on immunoSEQ multiplex PCR, and the TCRdb table lists in-frame clones only, not all of them. This table holds approximately 110,000 clones, approximately 70% found once. These data come from a study of cytomegalovirus exposure and HLA in healthy donors. The CDR3 has 12 amino acids. The V gene's germline CDR1 is SGHNT and CDR2 YENEEA. V was shortened by 1 base and J by 13 bases, with 13 bases between the two germline ends. Study findings and constraints: In terms of immune exposure information, only CMV serostatus was available. While the bulk of TCR sequences proved rare, some public TCRs turned up in many donors.

The source is a man in his thirties or forties in good health and CMV-seropositive. The sequencing input was PBMCs. The V call is TRBV11-3, the J call TRBJ1-1, with a tentative D call TRBD1 (6 bases). This chain's CDR3 is CASSLGLQGHFF. The CDR3 nucleotides read TGTGCCAGCAGCTTAGGTTTGCAGGGGCATTTCTTT.